This TCR beta chain was identified in a study of cytomegalovirus exposure and HLA in healthy donors. As concerns this clone: Its antigen is not known.

Using immunoSEQ multiplex PCR, the repertoire was profiled, and TCRdb retains in-frame clones only, with some absent. The repertoire holds 150,000 to 200,000 clones, around nine tenths seen once, with roughly 2.5% in the top ten. Study findings and constraints: It was reported that the classifier diagnosed cytomegalovirus status with high specificity and sensitivity in both the original and validation cohorts. It was 160 or so TCR beta chains that were listed as cytomegalovirus-associated.

This TCR came from a man younger than 30 in good health and CMV-seropositive. Sequencing was done on a sample of PBMCs.

CDR3 DNA sequence: TGTGCCAGCAGCTTGGCCCAGGGGAGCTACACCTTC. Translating gives CASSLAQGSYTF. V and J are TRBV5-8 and TRBJ1-2; a weak D match, TRBD1 (6 bases). The CDR3 totals 12 residues. With 0 bases removed from V and 9 bases from J, the gap between germline ends came to 9 bases. Germline V gene lookup returns CDR1 SGHTS and CDR2 YDEGEE.